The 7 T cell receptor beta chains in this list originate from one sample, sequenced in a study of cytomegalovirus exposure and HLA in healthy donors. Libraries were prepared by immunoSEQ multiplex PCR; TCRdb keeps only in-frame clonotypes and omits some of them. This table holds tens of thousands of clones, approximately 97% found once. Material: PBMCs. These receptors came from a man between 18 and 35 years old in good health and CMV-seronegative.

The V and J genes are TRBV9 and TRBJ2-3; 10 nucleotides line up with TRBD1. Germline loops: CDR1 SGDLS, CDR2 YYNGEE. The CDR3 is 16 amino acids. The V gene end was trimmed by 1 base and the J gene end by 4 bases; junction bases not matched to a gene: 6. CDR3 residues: CASSVRGQGSADTQYF. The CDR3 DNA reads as TGTGCCAGCAGCGTAAGGGGACAGGGGTCGGCAGATACGCAGTATTTT.

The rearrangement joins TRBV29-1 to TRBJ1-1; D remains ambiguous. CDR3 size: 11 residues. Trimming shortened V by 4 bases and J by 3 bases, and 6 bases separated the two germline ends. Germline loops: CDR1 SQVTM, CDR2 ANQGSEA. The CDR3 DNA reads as TGCAGCGTTGTGTCGTACACTGAAGCTTTCTTT. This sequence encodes CSVVSYTEAFF.

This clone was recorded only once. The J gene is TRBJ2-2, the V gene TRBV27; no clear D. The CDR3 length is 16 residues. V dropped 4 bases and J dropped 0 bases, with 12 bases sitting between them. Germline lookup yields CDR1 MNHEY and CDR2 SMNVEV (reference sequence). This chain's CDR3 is CASSWLSNANTGELFF. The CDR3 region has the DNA TGTGCCAGCAGTTGGTTGAGTAATGCGAACACCGGGGAGCTGTTTTTT.

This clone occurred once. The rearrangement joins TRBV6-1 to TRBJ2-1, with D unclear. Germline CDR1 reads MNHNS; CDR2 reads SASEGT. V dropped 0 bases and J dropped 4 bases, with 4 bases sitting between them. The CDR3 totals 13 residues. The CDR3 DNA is TGTGCCAGCAGTGAAGCCCGGTACAATGAGCAGTTCTTC. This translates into CASSEARYNEQFF.

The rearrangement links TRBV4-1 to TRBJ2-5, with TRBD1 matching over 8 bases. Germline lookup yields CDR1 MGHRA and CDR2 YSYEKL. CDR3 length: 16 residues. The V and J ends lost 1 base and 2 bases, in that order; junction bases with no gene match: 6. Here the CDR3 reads CASSQALRGRQETQYF. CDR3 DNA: TGCGCCAGCAGCCAAGCGCTCAGGGGGCGTCAAGAGACCCAGTACTTC.

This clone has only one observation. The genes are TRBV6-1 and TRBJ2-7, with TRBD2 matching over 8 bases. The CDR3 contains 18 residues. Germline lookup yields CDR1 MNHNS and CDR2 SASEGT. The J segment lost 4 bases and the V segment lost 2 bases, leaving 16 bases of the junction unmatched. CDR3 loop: CASSELISGEYRIYEQYF. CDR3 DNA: TGTGCCAGCAGTGAATTGATTAGCGGGGAGTATCGGATTTACGAGCAGTACTTC.

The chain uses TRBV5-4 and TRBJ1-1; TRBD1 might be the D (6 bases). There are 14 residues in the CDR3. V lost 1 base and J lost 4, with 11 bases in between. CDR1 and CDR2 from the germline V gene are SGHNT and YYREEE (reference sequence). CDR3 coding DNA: TGTGCCAGCAGCTTGAACAGGGAGATCACTGAAGCTTTCTTT. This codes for CASSLNREITEAFF. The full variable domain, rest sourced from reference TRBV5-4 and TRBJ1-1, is ETGVTQSPTHLIKTRGQQVTLRCSSQSGHNTVSWYQQALGQGPQFIFQYYREEENGRGNFPPRFSGLQFPNYSSELNVNALELDDSALYLCASSLNREITEAFFGQGTRLTVV.